This T cell receptor beta chain originates from a study of blood T cell repertoires in COVID-19. Study context: Acute-phase and convalescent COVID-19 samples originated in the United States, Italy and Spain. Sources were T cells, B-cell-depleted T cells, or PBMCs; the material itself was cDNA or gDNA.

CDR1 and CDR2 (germline): MNHEY, SVGAGI. This CDR3 region has 13 residues. Authors' analysis steps: Amplification of reference gene primers provided the estimated nucleated cell counts. Method: immunoSEQ multiplex PCR; TCRdb's copy keeps in-frame clones and lacks some. D and trimming were read from the DNA, whereas the V and J calls and clone size are those reported in that table. Here the sample spans tens of thousands of clones, roughly 90% being singletons. Sequencing input: peripheral blood. The V and J genes are TRBV6-5 and TRBJ1-6, with D tentatively TRBD1 (6 bases). This sequence was found in a human donor in a cohort sampled during active COVID-19. CDR3: CAGGTGSVSPLHF. CDR3 DNA: TGTGCAGGGGGAACAGGGAGTGTGTCACCCCTCCACTTT.